This TCR beta chain was sequenced in a study of spatial heterogeneity in lung cancer. Across the whole study: At a median of about 22 months after resection, follow-up PBMC samples were sequenced when available. More than nine raw reads, on average, carried each unique TCR and UMI combination.

Germline V gene sequence: CDR1 MNHNS, CDR2 SASEGT. The germline V and J ends were trimmed by 2 bases and 4 bases, with 18 bases remaining between them. The CDR3 has 16 residues. This clonotype showed up many times. Each CDR3 protein is one row after TCRdb ran MiXCR on the 5' RACE reads. The sample records 15,000 to 20,000 distinct CDR3 sequences, about 9.1% being singletons. Time point here: blood at routine non-recurrence follow-up after resection. The TCR comes from a female donor with early-stage non-small cell lung cancer. This rearrangement joins TRBV6-1 to TRBJ2-7; D possibly corresponds to TRBD2 (6 bases). The sample in question was PBMCs, obtained at follow-up. CDR3 sequence (DNA): TGTGCCAGCAGTGAAAGTCAAGGGAGGCCCCCATACGAGCAGTACTTC. The encoded protein is CASSESQGRPPYEQYF.